This T cell receptor beta chain emerged from a study of blood T cell repertoires in COVID-19. The overall study: Sites in the United States, Italy and Spain provided acute and convalescent COVID-19 samples. The analysed material was cDNA or gDNA that came from T cells, B-cell-depleted T cells, or PBMCs.

Authors' analysis steps: Quantification of nucleated cells was approximated via reference gene primer amplification. This table comes from immunoSEQ multiplex PCR, and its TCRdb copy is limited to in-frame clones, with some not included. The V and J calls and clone size were taken over from that table, and D and trimming were inferred from the DNA. The data hold fewer than 500,000 clones, with over 75% observed a single time. Participant reports of clinical history set cohort assignment. The CDR3 is 16 residues long. V lost 6 bases to trimming and J lost 2 bases, with 19 bases between them. The V gene's germline CDR1 is MNHNY and CDR2 SVGAGI (reference sequence).

Source material: PBMCs or T cells enriched from blood (not recorded which). This rearrangement joins TRBV6-6 to TRBJ1-1, with D possibly being TRBD1 (6 bases). The TCR sequence derives from a young man who had recovered from COVID-19. The DNA of the CDR3 is TGTGCCAGCAGAGAACCGGCGGGGGCTTTCAACACTGAAGCTTTCTTT. This gives the protein CASREPAGAFNTEAFF.